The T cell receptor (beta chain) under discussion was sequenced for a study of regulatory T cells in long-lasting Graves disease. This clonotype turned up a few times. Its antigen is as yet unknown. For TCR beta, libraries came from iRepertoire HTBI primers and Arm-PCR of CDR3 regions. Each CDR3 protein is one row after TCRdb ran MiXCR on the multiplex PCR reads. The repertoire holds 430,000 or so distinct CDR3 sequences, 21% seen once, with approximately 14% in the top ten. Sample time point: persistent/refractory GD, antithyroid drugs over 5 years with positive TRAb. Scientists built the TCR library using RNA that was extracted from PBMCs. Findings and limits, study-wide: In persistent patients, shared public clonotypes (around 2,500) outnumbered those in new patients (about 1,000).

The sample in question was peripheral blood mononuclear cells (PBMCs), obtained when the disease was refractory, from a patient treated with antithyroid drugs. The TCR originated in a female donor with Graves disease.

CDR3 nucleotide sequence: TGTGCCAGCAGCCAAGATCGAACCCAGAGGGGTGGCTACACCTTC. Translating gives CASSQDRTQRGGYTF. V usage is TRBV4-2 and J usage is TRBJ1-2; possible D gene TRBD1, 5 bases. Trimming took 0 bases from V and 7 from J, leaving 15 bases between them. The V gene's germline CDR1 is LGHNA and CDR2 YNFKEQ. CDR3 length: 15 residues.